The 21 T cell receptor beta chains reported below all come from one sample, sequenced in a study of cytomegalovirus exposure and HLA in healthy donors (dated by TCRdb to the late 2010s). Receptor libraries were prepared by the immunoSEQ multiplex PCR assay. For the multiplex PCR, a mixture combining 60 forward primers for TCR Vbeta segments and 13 reverse primers for TCR Jbeta segments was used. TCRdb took this table from immuneACCESS and kept in-frame rearrangements with V and J called. Such tables lack part of the clones; where checked against another copy, unresolved V genes explain under half of the gap, and the rest is unexplained. Present in this sample are tens of thousands of clones, approximately 80% of which were seen just once. The top ten clones comprise 2.5% to 3% of the sample. Sequenced: PBMCs. Receptors originate from a man aged 25-45 years in good health and CMV-seronegative.

The rearrangement links TRBV5-1 to TRBJ1-4, with 9 bases fitting TRBD1. This CDR3 is built from 14 residues. Germline V CDR1 and CDR2: SGHRS, YFSETQ. The V gene end was trimmed by 4 bases and the J gene end by 5 bases; junction bases not matched to a gene: 3. CDR3 in amino acids: CASSSGQGNEKLFF. Here the CDR3 DNA reads TGCGCCAGCAGCAGCGGACAGGGGAATGAAAAACTGTTTTTT.

The chain is built from TRBV7-7 and TRBJ2-7; 8 nucleotides agree with TRBD1. V shed 5 bases, J shed 3 bases, and the junction held 9 bases outside the gene matches. This CDR3 has 15 amino acids. Germline-derived CDR1 and CDR2 are SSHAT and FNYEAQ (reference sequence). The CDR3 loop is CASSLRQGINYEQYF. The CDR3 coding sequence is TGTGCCAGCAGCCTAAGACAGGGGATTAACTACGAGCAGTACTTC.

This chain connects TRBV19 to TRBJ2-1; D not certain. The CDR3 loop spans 18 amino acids. Germline V gene lookup returns CDR1 LNHDA and CDR2 SQIVND (reference sequence). Trimming shortened V by 3 bases and J by 0 bases, and 18 bases separated the two germline ends. As DNA, the CDR3 is TGTGCCAGTAGTATCAGCCTCCAGCGTACGGGCTCCTACAATGAGCAGTTCTTC. Its protein product is CASSISLQRTGSYNEQFF.

This clone was counted only a few times. At the DNA level, this CDR3 is encoded by other sequences in the same sample as well. The V gene is TRBV9, the J gene TRBJ2-2, with D possibly being TRBD2 (5 bases). The V gene's germline CDR1 is SGDLS and CDR2 YYNGEE. The CDR3 is 15 amino acids. V lost 0 bases, J lost 5 bases, and 11 bases lay in between. CDR3 coding DNA: TGTGCCAGCAGCGTAGGCGGGCGTTGGACCGGGGAGCTGTTTTTT. Residues: CASSVGGRWTGELFF.

The rearrangement uses TRBV7-2 and TRBJ1-1; a possible D gene is TRBD1 (5 bases). The germline CDR1 and CDR2 sequences are SGHTA and FQGNSA. The CDR3 runs to 13 residues. V lost 5 bases, J lost 1 base, and 8 bases lay in between. The CDR3 is CASSAGQNTEAFF. The DNA of the CDR3 is TGTGCCAGCAGCGCCGGACAGAACACTGAAGCTTTCTTT.

This sequence joins TRBV27 and TRBJ1-6; possibly TRBD1 for D (6 bases). The germline gives CDR1 MNHEY, CDR2 SMNVEV (reference sequence). The CDR3 covers 12 residues. V shed 6 bases and J shed 14 bases, with 14 bases lying between them. The CDR3 nucleotides read TGTGCCAGCAGCACACCTACAGGGTCCCTCCACTTT. It specifies CASSTPTGSLHF.

V and J are TRBV5-1 and TRBJ2-7; 16 nucleotides match TRBD2. CDR3 length equals 18 residues. CDR1 is SGHRS, CDR2 YFSETQ, per germline. The V and J ends lost 4 bases and 4 bases, in that order; junction bases with no gene match: 11. The CDR3 spells CASSPGTSGGALGYEQYF. The CDR3 coding sequence is TGCGCCAGCAGCCCGGGGACTAGCGGGGGGGCCCTAGGATACGAGCAGTACTTC.

V gene TRBV30 combines with J gene TRBJ1-5, with D maybe TRBD1 (6 bases). CDR1 and CDR2 from the germline V gene are GTSNPN and SVGIG (reference sequence). This CDR3 has 12 amino acids. With 1 base removed from V and 5 bases from J, the gap between germline ends came to 6 bases. For the CDR3, the DNA is TGTGCCTGGAGTGACAGGGATCAGCCCCAGCATTTT. Residues: CAWSDRDQPQHF.

The J gene is TRBJ1-5, the V gene TRBV28; TRBD1 matches at 10 bases. Germline lookup yields CDR1 MDHEN and CDR2 SYDVKM. V was pared by 6 bases and J by 4 bases, with 6 bases of the junction left unmatched. The CDR3 is 15 residues long. CDR3 amino acids: CASRLRDRGNQPQHF. CDR3 DNA: TGTGCCAGCAGATTACGGGACAGGGGAAATCAGCCCCAGCATTTT.

V usage is TRBV7-7 and J usage is TRBJ2-5; 13 bases match TRBD2. J was trimmed by 0 bases and V by 5 bases; bases with no gene match: 9. The length of the CDR3 is 18 residues. Germline V gene data show CDR1 as SSHAT and CDR2 as FNYEAQ (reference sequence). Here the CDR3 DNA reads TGTGCCAGCAGCCCTGGGACTAGCGGGGCCGGGTACCAAGAGACCCAGTACTTC. It translates to CASSPGTSGAGYQETQYF.

This chain uses TRBV28 with TRBJ2-2; D unclear. V lost 4 bases and J 4 bases, leaving 7 bases between the germline ends. CDR1 and CDR2 from the germline V gene are MDHEN and SYDVKM. There are 13 residues in the CDR3. The CDR3 nucleotides are TGTGCCAGCAGTTCGGTTGCCACCGGGGAGCTGTTTTTT. Translation: CASSSVATGELFF.

The rearrangement uses TRBV19 and TRBJ1-2; D is unresolved. This CDR3 has 11 residues. The V gene's germline CDR1 is LNHDA and CDR2 SQIVND (reference sequence). V lost 8 bases and J 3 bases, leaving 7 bases between the germline ends. For the CDR3, the DNA is TGTGCCAGTCAAGAGGACTATGGCTACACCTTC. This translates into CASQEDYGYTF.

The CDR3 DNA reads TGTGCCAGCTCAAGGGACAGTCTCTACGAGCAGTACTTC. Its protein is CASSRDSLYEQYF. This chain joins TRBV18 and TRBJ2-7; 7 bases are shared with TRBD1. Losses at the gene ends were 5 bases for V and 3 bases for J; bases not matched to a gene: 4. Per germline, CDR1 KGHSH and CDR2 LQKENI. The CDR3 has 13 amino acids.

The chain links TRBV5-4 to TRBJ2-7, with unresolved D. V was cut by 4 bases and J by 2 bases, with 10 bases left in between. The germline V gene encodes CDR1 SGHNT and CDR2 YYREEE (reference sequence). The CDR3 extends over 13 amino acids. The CDR3 bases are TGTGCCAGCAGCGAGAGTCCAACCTACGAGCAGTACTTC. As protein: CASSESPTYEQYF.

The chain is built from TRBV6-1 and TRBJ1-2, with D perhaps TRBD1 (6 bases). Trimming took 3 bases from V and 7 from J, leaving 15 bases between them. CDR3 length: 14 amino acids. The germline CDR1 and CDR2 sequences are MNHNS and SASEGT. This CDR3 is CASSEGGGAGGYTF. CDR3 nucleotide sequence: TGTGCCAGCAGTGAGGGTGGGGGCGCGGGTGGCTACACCTTC.

This clone was counted between two and nine times. The chain has TRBV6-1 and TRBJ2-5, with D hard to call. Near its end, the DNA agrees better with TRBJ2-7, so the J call may be wrong. The germline CDR1 and CDR2 sequences are MNHNS and SASEGT. This CDR3 contains 9 residues. The CDR3 sequence: CATGYEQYF. CDR3 bases: TGTGCCACAGGCTACGAGCAGTACTTC.

The chain uses TRBV5-6 and TRBJ1-4, with 10 nucleotides matching TRBD1. CDR3 length equals 15 residues. The germline V gene encodes CDR1 SGHDT and CDR2 YYEEEE. V was clipped by 0 bases and J by 8 bases; unmatched bases: 4. CDR3 bases: TGTGCCAGCAGCTTGGGAGGACAGGGGGTAGAAAAACTGTTTTTT. Translation gives CASSLGGQGVEKLFF.

V gene TRBV5-1 combines with J gene TRBJ1-1, with TRBD1 identical over 8 bases. Germline loops: CDR1 SGHRS, CDR2 YFSETQ. The junction had 8 bases not matched to a gene; V was cut back by 4 bases and J by 6 bases. This CDR3 is built from 14 residues. The CDR3 DNA reads as TGCGCCAGCAGCACCGGACAGGGTCTGGCTGAAGCTTTCTTT. This sequence encodes CASSTGQGLAEAFF.

The chain carries TRBV7-2 and TRBJ2-1; D gene ambiguous. The CDR3 contains 15 residues. With 7 bases removed from V and 2 bases from J, the gap between germline ends came to 15 bases. The germline V gene encodes CDR1 SGHTA and CDR2 FQGNSA. The CDR3 loop is CASKEASLAYNEQFF. The CDR3 nucleotides are TGTGCCAGCAAAGAGGCCTCTCTAGCCTACAATGAGCAGTTCTTC. The full variable domain, its missing parts supplied by reference TRBV7-2 and TRBJ2-1, is GAGVSQSPSNKVTEKGKDVELRCDPISGHTALYWYRQSLGQGLEFLIYFQGNSAPDKSGLPSDRFSAERTGGSVSTLTIQRTQQEDSAVYLCASKEASLAYNEQFFGPGTRLTVL.

This clone was seen just once. The V gene is TRBV5-4, the J gene TRBJ1-3; TRBD1 is a possible D gene (5 bases). V lost 4 bases to trimming and J lost 8 bases, with 10 bases between them. Germline CDR1 SGHNT, CDR2 YYREEE (reference sequence). The CDR3 is 12 residues long. The CDR3 region is CASSLEQDTIYF. The CDR3 DNA reads as TGTGCCAGCAGCCTAGAACAGGACACCATATATTTT. Based on the CDR3 plus reference TRBV5-4 and TRBJ1-3, the full variable domain is ETGVTQSPTHLIKTRGQQVTLRCSSQSGHNTVSWYQQALGQGPQFIFQYYREEENGRGNFPPRFSGLQFPNYSSELNVNALELDDSALYLCASSLEQDTIYFGEGSWLTVV.

V gene TRBV7-9 combines with J gene TRBJ1-3; D is possibly TRBD1 (6 bases). The CDR3 loop spans 16 amino acids. Germline V gene data show CDR1 as SEHNR and CDR2 as FQNEAQ (reference sequence). V shed 1 base and J shed 2 bases, with 12 bases lying between them. The CDR3: CASSLDRVAPGNTIYF. The CDR3 DNA reads as TGTGCCAGCAGCTTAGACAGGGTGGCTCCTGGAAACACCATATATTTT.